This T cell receptor beta chain was sequenced for a study of blood T cell repertoires in COVID-19. Study summary: Donors in the United States, Italy and Spain gave samples during acute or convalescent COVID-19. T cells, B-cell-depleted T cells, or PBMCs provided the cDNA or gDNA that served as material.

The V end lost 3 bases, the J end lost 0 bases, and 9 bases lay between the germline ends. The CDR3 consists of 14 residues. From germline, CDR1 is SGHNT and CDR2 YYREEE (reference sequence). Methods used by the authors: Nucleated cell counts were estimated from reference gene primer amplification. TCRdb's table, derived via immunoSEQ multiplex PCR, lists solely in-frame clones and lacks some. That table gives V, J and clone size, and the DNA gave D and trimming. The profile shows 300,000 or so clones, 65% to 90% of them singletons. Everyone who took part was about 18 to 89 years old, and they came from fewer than 25 US areas.

The TCR originated in a middle-aged woman with acute COVID-19. The source material was PBMCs or T cells enriched from blood (not recorded which). The gene calls are TRBV5-4 and TRBJ1-2; D is uncertain. CDR3 sequence reads: CASSSPGTNYGYTF. CDR3 DNA sequence: TGTGCCAGCAGCTCCCCAGGAACTAACTATGGCTACACCTTC.